The 12 T cell receptor beta chains below were found in one sample sequenced in a study of technical replicates of blood from several donors. Assay: immunoSEQ multiplex PCR; the TCRdb copy retains only in-frame clones and omits some. The sample comprises roughly 80,000 clones, around nine tenths of which are singletons, and around 0.24% rests with the top ten. The sample comprised T cells isolated from PBMCs. The receptors stem from a human donor in good health.

The chain links TRBV9 to TRBJ1-3, with 7 bases that match TRBD1. This CDR3 has 14 residues. The germline CDR1 and CDR2 sequences are SGDLS and YYNGEE. V shed 3 bases and J 2 bases; nucleotides not matched to a gene: 2. The CDR3 here is CASSAGTAGNTIYF. CDR3 DNA: TGTGCCAGCAGCGCGGGGACAGCTGGAAACACCATATATTTT.

V usage is TRBV29-1 and J usage is TRBJ1-2; tentative D call: TRBD1 (5 bases). Germline-derived CDR1 and CDR2 are SQVTM and ANQGSEA. The germline V and J ends were trimmed by 4 bases and 3 bases, with 12 bases remaining between them. CDR3 length: 13 amino acids. CDR3 coding DNA: TGCAGCGTTGTATGGCAGGGCGACTATGGCTACACCTTC. This translates into CSVVWQGDYGYTF.

V gene TRBV5-4 combines with J gene TRBJ1-1; tentatively, D is TRBD1 (5 bases). Between the trimmed V and J ends, which lost 1 base and 4 bases, there was a span of 11 bases. The CDR3 extends over 14 amino acids. Germline V CDR1 and CDR2: SGHNT, YYREEE (reference sequence). DNA for the CDR3: TGTGCCAGCAGCTTGAGCAGGGAGGGCACTGAAGCTTTCTTT. It specifies CASSLSREGTEAFF.

The rearrangement joins TRBV30 to TRBJ1-1; D gene ambiguous. CDR3 length equals 11 residues. V gave up 3 bases and J gave up 2 bases, with 4 bases separating them. Germline V gives CDR1 GTSNPN, CDR2 SVGIG (reference sequence). CDR3 DNA: TGTGCCTGGAGCGTCAACACTGAAGCTTTCTTT. It is translated as CAWSVNTEAFF.

The chain links TRBV28 to TRBJ2-7, with 9 bases identical to TRBD1. This CDR3 has 12 amino acids. Germline V gene sequence: CDR1 MDHEN, CDR2 SYDVKM. The trim removed 6 bases at V and 7 bases at J, leaving 4 bases unmatched. The chain's CDR3 is CASRQGALEQYF. The CDR3 DNA reads TGTGCCAGCAGACAGGGGGCTCTGGAGCAGTACTTC. Full variable domain (remainder filled in from reference TRBV28 and TRBJ2-7): DVKVTQSSRYLVKRTGEKVFLECVQDMDHENMFWYRQDPGLGLRLIYFSYDVKMKEKGDIPEGYSVSREKKERFSLILESASTNQTSMYLCASRQGALEQYFGPGTRLTVT.

The chain is built from TRBV25-1 and TRBJ2-2; D gene unclear. The CDR3 has 13 residues. Germline V gene data show CDR1 as MGHDK and CDR2 as SYGVNS. V dropped 3 bases and J dropped 5 bases, with 7 bases sitting between them. The CDR3 region is CASSERNTGELFF. In DNA, the CDR3 is TGTGCCAGCAGTGAGAGAAATACCGGGGAGCTGTTTTTT. Using reference TRBV25-1 and TRBJ2-2 for the parts outside the CDR3, the full variable domain is EADIYQTPRYLVIGTGKKITLECSQTMGHDKMYWYQQDPGMELHLIHYSYGVNSTEKGDLSSESTVSRIRTEHFPLTLESARPSHTSQYLCASSERNTGELFFGEGSRLTVL.

The genes are TRBV7-9 and TRBJ2-5; unclear D gene. The CDR3 has 15 amino acids. Germline-derived CDR1 and CDR2 are SEHNR and FQNEAQ (reference sequence). The V end was cut by 5 bases, the J end by 5 bases, with 18 bases between. This CDR3 is CASSPGHAGRETQYF. CDR3 nucleotide sequence: TGTGCCAGCAGCCCCGGCCACGCAGGCCGGGAGACCCAGTACTTC.

This clone was observed a single time. The chain links TRBV18 to TRBJ2-5, with 7 bases that match TRBD1. The CDR3 length is 18 residues. Per germline, CDR1 KGHSH and CDR2 LQKENI. V lost 4 bases, J lost 1 base, and 15 bases stayed unmatched. Here the CDR3 reads CASSLGPTQGFSQETQYF. In DNA, the CDR3 is TGTGCCAGCTCACTGGGCCCTACACAGGGGTTCTCCCAAGAGACCCAGTACTTC.

The V call is TRBV6-5, the J call TRBJ2-5, with 8 positions matching TRBD2. V dropped 7 bases and J dropped 7; count of bases not matched to a gene: 11. Germline-derived CDR1 and CDR2 are MNHEY and SVGAGI. The CDR3 consists of 14 residues. This CDR3 reads CASTRSGSIGTQYF. DNA of the CDR3: TGTGCCAGCACCAGAAGCGGGAGTATAGGGACCCAGTACTTC.

The rearrangement uses TRBV10-3 and TRBJ1-1; 7 bases fit TRBD1. V was pared by 10 bases and J by 1 base, with 12 bases of the junction left unmatched. Germline values: CDR1 ENHRY, CDR2 SYGVKD. This CDR3 has 15 residues. The CDR3, as DNA: TGTGCCACCGGGCGGTTAGGGGGCAAGAACACTGAAGCTTTCTTT. The encoded protein is CATGRLGGKNTEAFF.

The rearrangement uses TRBV6-1 and TRBJ2-5; D is unresolved. There are 13 residues in the CDR3. The germline V gene has CDR1 MNHNS and CDR2 SASEGT. V was shortened by 1 base and J by 9 bases, with 12 bases between the two germline ends. For the CDR3, the DNA is TGTGCCAGCAGTGAAGTCCCGTCCGAGGCCCAGTACTTC. Translating it yields CASSEVPSEAQYF.

The chain carries TRBV9 and TRBJ2-6; a possible D gene is TRBD2 (5 bases). The CDR3 has 16 residues. V dropped 0 bases and J dropped 0 bases, with 7 bases sitting between them. Germline assignment: CDR1 SGDLS and CDR2 YYNGEE. The CDR3 DNA reads as TGTGCCAGCAGCGTAGCTGGGAGCTCTGGGGCCAACGTCCTGACTTTC. Its translation is CASSVAGSSGANVLTF.